One sample yielded the 30 T cell receptor beta chains listed below, sequenced in a study of T cell repertoires in ileal Crohn's disease. The method was immunoSEQ multiplex PCR; TCRdb's version includes in-frame clones alone and lacks a portion of them. The sample contains around 15,000 clones, about 60% of which appear only once. The sample taken for sequencing was ileal tissue. These receptors came from an adult with Crohn's disease.

Points on this clone: At one of its ends the junction is not consistent with the germline gene, which may arise from a read error. This chain uses TRBV28 with TRBJ2-7; 8 bases align to TRBD1. The CDR3 loop spans 12 amino acids. CDR1 and CDR2 from the germline V gene are MDHEN and SYDVKM. The CDR3 DNA reads as TGTGCCAGCAGTGCCGGACAGGGACGAATTAACTTC. It codes for CASSAGQGRINF.

This chain uses TRBV2 with TRBJ1-1; D unresolved. The CDR3 is 13 residues long. Trimming cost V 7 bases and J 0 bases, with 9 bases left between them. Germline CDR1 is SNHLY and CDR2 is FYNNEI. The CDR3 DNA reads as TGTGCCAGCATAATAAGCATGAACACTGAAGCTTTCTTT. It encodes CASIISMNTEAFF.

V gene TRBV6-5 combines with J gene TRBJ1-2, with 10 bases identical to TRBD1. The ends lost 5 bases at V and 1 base at J; junction bases unmatched: 4. The CDR3 is 15 amino acids. In germline, CDR1 is MNHEY, CDR2 SVGAGI. CDR3 sequence reads: CASSLGTGVNYGYTF. The DNA of the CDR3 is TGTGCCAGCAGTCTAGGGACAGGGGTTAACTATGGCTACACCTTC.

The V call is TRBV6-1, the J call TRBJ2-7; D is uncertain. Per the germline V gene, CDR1 is MNHNS and CDR2 is SASEGT. The CDR3 consists of 13 residues. V was pared by 6 bases and J by 0 bases, with 9 bases between. Here the CDR3 reads CASRAQSSYEQYF. The CDR3 DNA reads TGTGCCAGCAGGGCACAGAGCTCCTACGAGCAGTACTTC.

This clone is labeled medium-sized. V and J are TRBV27 and TRBJ2-7, with 8 positions matching TRBD2. The CDR3 contains 13 residues. Germline assignment: CDR1 MNHEY and CDR2 SMNVEV (reference sequence). The V and J ends lost 6 bases and 5 bases, in that order; junction bases with no gene match: 6. The CDR3 protein is CASRGLVKDEQYF. The DNA for the CDR3 is TGTGCCAGCAGGGGACTAGTTAAAGACGAGCAGTACTTC.

The V and J genes are TRBV19 and TRBJ2-5, with 12 nucleotides matching TRBD2. Losses at the gene ends were 6 bases for V and 5 bases for J; bases not matched to a gene: 7. Germline V gene lookup returns CDR1 LNHDA and CDR2 SQIVND (reference sequence). This CDR3 comprises 15 residues. In nucleotides, the CDR3 is TGTGCCAGTAGACTAGCGGGAGGAGGGTATGAGACCCAGTACTTC. Its protein is CASRLAGGGYETQYF.

The table lists this clone with a few counts. The V call is TRBV27, the J call TRBJ2-1; 7 bases are a match to TRBD1. CDR1 and CDR2 (germline): MNHEY, SMNVEV (reference sequence). This CDR3 has 16 residues. With V trimmed by 2 bases and J by 3 bases, 7 bases remained unmatched. DNA of the CDR3: TGTGCCAGCAGTTTAAGGGGACAGAAGTTCTACAATGAGCAGTTCTTC. It codes for CASSLRGQKFYNEQFF.

The chain couples TRBV2 to TRBJ2-1, with 8 bases that match TRBD2. Germline V CDR1 and CDR2: SNHLY, FYNNEI. The CDR3 runs 14 residues. Germline trimming cut 6 bases from V and 5 bases from J; bases unmatched to any gene: 6. DNA of the CDR3: TGTGCCAGCAGGAGCGGGAGCCTAGACAATGAGCAGTTCTTC. Protein product: CASRSGSLDNEQFF.

The chain links TRBV30 to TRBJ1-5, with 8 bases lining up with TRBD1. This CDR3 spans 15 amino acids. V lost 4 bases and J lost 9; bases outside the gene matches: 14. Germline CDR1 and CDR2: GTSNPN and SVGIG (reference sequence). The CDR3, as DNA: TGTGCCTGGAAGGTTGGAGGGACAGGAGCCGGGCCCCAGCATTTT. Translated: CAWKVGGTGAGPQHF. Full variable domain (rest looked up from reference TRBV30 and TRBJ1-5): SQTIHQWPATLVQPVGSPLSLECTVEGTSNPNLYWYRQAAGRGLQLLFYSVGIGQISSEVPQNLSASRPQDRQFILSSKKLLLSDSGFYLCAWKVGGTGAGPQHFGDGTRLSIL.

In its sample, this clone is medium-sized (0.01 to 0.1%). The rearrangement links TRBV28 to TRBJ2-1; 8 nucleotides line up with TRBD1. This CDR3 region has 16 residues. Germline-derived CDR1 and CDR2 are MDHEN and SYDVKM. Unmatched junction bases numbered 9, after V lost 2 bases and J lost 6 bases. The CDR3 region has the DNA TGTGCCAGCAGTTTACCCGGGACAGGATTTTCCAATGAGCAGTTCTTC. Protein: CASSLPGTGFSNEQFF.

This clone was counted once. The chain joins TRBV5-1 to TRBJ2-3; possibly TRBD2 for D (5 bases). This CDR3 spans 16 amino acids. The V end was cut by 5 bases, the J end by 7 bases, with 23 bases between. CDR1 is SGHRS, CDR2 YFSETQ, per germline. The CDR3 reads CASSESGGAVGNTQYF. In nucleotides, the CDR3 is TGCGCCAGCAGTGAATCTGGCGGAGCGGTTGGAAATACGCAGTATTTT.

The table lists this clone with a few counts. The gene calls are TRBV28 and TRBJ2-3; TRBD1 matches at 9 bases. The CDR3 has 15 amino acids. V dropped 3 bases and J dropped 5; count of bases not matched to a gene: 6. Germline loops: CDR1 MDHEN, CDR2 SYDVKM. The CDR3 DNA is TGTGCCAGCAGTTTGCGAACAGGGGGCCTAGATACGCAGTATTTT. This codes for CASSLRTGGLDTQYF.

This chain connects TRBV7-2 to TRBJ1-1; 7 bases align to TRBD1. The CDR3 is 15 amino acids. Germline lookup yields CDR1 SGHTA and CDR2 FQGNSA. The V and J ends lost 1 base and 8 bases, in that order; junction bases with no gene match: 10. CDR3 loop: CASSLGIDRVSEAFF. In DNA, the CDR3 is TGTGCCAGCAGCTTAGGTATAGACAGGGTCTCGGAAGCTTTCTTT.

The chain combines TRBV15 with TRBJ1-1; no clear D. This CDR3 comprises 14 residues. V dropped 3 bases and J dropped 5 bases, with 13 bases sitting between them. Germline lookup yields CDR1 LNHNV and CDR2 YYDKDF (reference sequence). CDR3 region: CATSRGPLGTEAFF. CDR3 in DNA: TGTGCCACCAGCAGGGGCCCGCTCGGAACTGAAGCTTTCTTT.

This clone was seen only once. The CDR3 sequence is CASSPTGSSYEQYF. The CDR3 nucleotides are TGTGCCAGCAGCCCCACGGGATCTTCCTACGAGCAGTACTTC. The J gene is TRBJ2-5, the V gene TRBV5-6; D perhaps matches TRBD2 (5 bases). The DNA end is more similar to TRBJ2-7, so the J call may be wrong. Germline CDR1 and CDR2: SGHDT and YYEEEE. The CDR3 has 14 residues.

This sequence joins TRBV14 and TRBJ2-1; 8 bases are shared with TRBD1. CDR3 length: 16 amino acids. In germline, CDR1 is SGHDN, CDR2 FVKESK. Trimming took 4 bases from V and 4 from J; bases not matched to a gene: 9. The CDR3 DNA reads as TGTGCCAGCAGCCTTTCCCTGGGACAGGCATACAATGAGCAGTTCTTC. Protein: CASSLSLGQAYNEQFF.

The V and J genes are TRBV6-1 and TRBJ2-2, with D perhaps matching TRBD2 (5 bases). V lost 0 bases, J lost 6 bases, and 11 bases lay in between. Germline V gives CDR1 MNHNS, CDR2 SASEGT. This CDR3 has 15 residues. CDR3 residues: CASSEAGSPAGELFF. CDR3 DNA: TGTGCCAGCAGTGAAGCGGGGAGCCCGGCCGGGGAGCTGTTTTTT.

The rearrangement links TRBV18 to TRBJ2-7; D may be TRBD1 (6 bases). This CDR3 contains 13 residues. The germline V gene has CDR1 KGHSH and CDR2 LQKENI. Trimming pared 1 base from V and 7 bases from J, leaving 11 bases between. The CDR3 here is CASSPLKGGEQYF. Written as DNA, the CDR3 is TGTGCCAGCTCACCACTAAAAGGGGGTGAGCAGTACTTC.

On this clone: The sample has other DNA sequences that encode this CDR3 too. The chain has TRBV6-6 and TRBJ1-1; TRBD1 might be the D (5 bases). In germline, CDR1 is MNHNY, CDR2 SVGAGI (reference sequence). V was trimmed by 6 bases and J by 1 base, leaving 9 bases between them. The CDR3 runs 13 residues. CDR3 nucleotides: TGTGCCAGCAGATTAACAGGGAACACTGAAGCTTTCTTT. Encoded protein: CASRLTGNTEAFF.

The chain is built from TRBV7-2 and TRBJ2-1; TRBD2 matches at 10 bases. Germline trimming cut 4 bases from V and 7 bases from J; bases unmatched to any gene: 4. Germline CDR1 and CDR2: SGHTA and FQGNSA. CDR3 length: 14 residues. The CDR3 reads CASSSAGGWNEQFF. DNA of the CDR3: TGTGCCAGCAGCTCAGCGGGAGGGTGGAATGAGCAGTTCTTC.

The rearrangement joins TRBV18 to TRBJ2-4; TRBD1 aligns across 8 bases. The J segment lost 1 base and the V segment lost 2 bases, leaving 7 bases of the junction unmatched. Per the germline V gene, CDR1 is KGHSH and CDR2 is LQKENI. The CDR3 sequence is 17 residues long. CDR3 nucleotides: TGTGCCAGCTCACCAGTTTCTCAGGGGGCGGCCAAAAACATTCAGTACTTC. This gives the protein CASSPVSQGAAKNIQYF.

This rearrangement joins TRBV6-5 to TRBJ2-1; 7 nucleotides align to TRBD2. Germline V gene data show CDR1 as MNHEY and CDR2 as SVGAGI. The ends lost 6 bases at V and 1 base at J; junction bases unmatched: 3. This CDR3 is 14 amino acids long. CDR3 nucleotide sequence: TGTGCCAGCAGCCGCGGGGGATCCTACAATGAGCAGTTCTTC. This sequence encodes CASSRGGSYNEQFF.

The chain is built from TRBV29-1 and TRBJ2-5, with a tentative D call TRBD2 (5 bases). Germline V gene sequence: CDR1 SQVTM, CDR2 ANQGSEA. The CDR3 extends over 11 amino acids. In DNA form, the CDR3 reads TGCCCTATCGGGGACCAAGAGACCCAGTACTTC. It translates to CPIGDQETQYF.

The chain carries TRBV18 and TRBJ2-5; 11 bases line up with TRBD2. The germline gives CDR1 KGHSH, CDR2 LQKENI. The junction had 1 base not matched to a gene; V was cut back by 6 bases and J by 4 bases. The CDR3 is 13 amino acids. The CDR3 coding sequence is TGTGCCAGCTCTGGACTAGCGGGAGAGACCCAGTACTTC. Its translation: CASSGLAGETQYF.

The V and J genes are TRBV5-6 and TRBJ2-7; TRBD2 aligns across 13 bases. Germline-derived CDR1 and CDR2 are SGHDT and YYEEEE. V dropped 2 bases and J dropped 3; count of bases not matched to a gene: 2. This CDR3 has 15 amino acids. CDR3 protein: CASSFGLAGDYEQYF. The CDR3, as DNA: TGTGCCAGCAGCTTCGGACTAGCGGGAGACTACGAGCAGTACTTC.

This chain links TRBV5-4 with TRBJ2-5, with TRBD2 identical over 16 bases. Germline V gene data show CDR1 as SGHNT and CDR2 as YYREEE (reference sequence). V lost 4 bases and J lost 3; bases outside the gene matches: 6. The CDR3 sequence is 17 residues long. The CDR3 sequence is CASSVGLAGGPEETQYF. The CDR3 DNA sequence: TGTGCCAGCAGCGTGGGACTAGCGGGAGGGCCAGAAGAGACCCAGTACTTC.

This clone was seen a few times. The chain has TRBV5-1 and TRBJ2-5, with D unclear. Germline V CDR1 and CDR2: SGHRS, YFSETQ. The CDR3 has 15 amino acids. V dropped 6 bases and J dropped 2 bases, with 17 bases sitting between them. CDR3 DNA: TGCGCCAGCACTCCCGACTCGGTAAGGCAAGAGACCCAGTACTTC. This sequence encodes CASTPDSVRQETQYF.

This chain uses TRBV6-1 with TRBJ1-5; D ambiguous. Trimming removed 6 bases at V and 3 bases at J, with 9 bases between. In germline, CDR1 is MNHNS, CDR2 SASEGT. This CDR3 comprises 13 residues. As DNA, the CDR3 is TGTGCCAGCAGCCCGGTTGTCAATCAGCCCCAGCATTTT. The encoded protein is CASSPVVNQPQHF.

The sample holds a few counts of this clone. The chain links TRBV6-5 to TRBJ2-7; maybe TRBD1 (6 bases). The germline V gene has CDR1 MNHEY and CDR2 SVGAGI. The CDR3 totals 15 residues. With 5 bases removed from V and 2 bases from J, the gap between germline ends came to 16 bases. As DNA, the CDR3 is TGTGCCAGCAGTACCTCCGGGACACCACCCTACGAGCAGTACTTC. Translated: CASSTSGTPPYEQYF.

This clone showed up just once. The chain uses TRBV7-9 and TRBJ2-2; D is ambiguous. This CDR3 comprises 12 residues. The germline V and J ends were trimmed by 6 bases and 3 bases, with 5 bases remaining between them. Germline CDR1 is SEHNR and CDR2 is FQNEAQ (reference sequence). The CDR3 region is CASSTDTGELFF. CDR3 nucleotide sequence: TGTGCCAGCAGTACGGACACCGGGGAGCTGTTTTTT.